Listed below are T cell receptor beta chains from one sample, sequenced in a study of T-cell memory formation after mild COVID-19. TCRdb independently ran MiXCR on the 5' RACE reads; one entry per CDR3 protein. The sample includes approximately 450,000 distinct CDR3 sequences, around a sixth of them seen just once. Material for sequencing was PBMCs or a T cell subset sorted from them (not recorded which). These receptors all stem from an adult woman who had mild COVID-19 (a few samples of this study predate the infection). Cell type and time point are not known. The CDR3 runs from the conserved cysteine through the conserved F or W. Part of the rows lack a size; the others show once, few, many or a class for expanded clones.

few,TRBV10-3,CASRQREGYNEQFF
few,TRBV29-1,CSVEDGPFSGANVLTF
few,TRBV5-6,CASSLGVIHEQYF
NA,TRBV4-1,CASSQGEGGSPQHF
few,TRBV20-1,CSARDSLAWETQYF
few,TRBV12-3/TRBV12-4,CASTPQGVVTEAFF
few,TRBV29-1,CSVRGPDTQYF
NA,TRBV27,CASSLRGTVANYGYTF
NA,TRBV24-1,CATFPDRVYEQYF
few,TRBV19,CASSIVGGQEQFF
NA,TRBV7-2,CASSLVPGQGSAEGGYTF
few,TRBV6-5,CASSYSPPGAYGYTF
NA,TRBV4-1,CASSQAGSNTGELFF
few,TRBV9,CASSGTGRRYNEQFF
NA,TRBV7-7,CASSLNHAGGEQFF
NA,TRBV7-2,CASSSPRRAGIQETQYF